This entry lists 25 T cell receptor beta chains sequenced from one sample in a study of PD-1 blockade in classical Hodgkin lymphoma. Time point meaning: cycle 4 day 1 (C4D1), after 6 weeks of nivolumab. All the patients suffered relapse after autologous stem cell transplantation, and brentuximab vedotin exposure differed. Repertoires were generated with immunoSEQ multiplex PCR, while TCRdb's copy carries only in-frame clones and drops some. The sample lists roughly 100,000 clones; about 92% were seen once. The specimen was peripheral blood mononuclear cells (PBMCs), collected before the fourth cycle of nivolumab. All receptors derive from a human donor with classical Hodgkin lymphoma.

This clone was observed once. The chain joins TRBV19 to TRBJ1-1; tentative D call: TRBD1 (6 bases). CDR1 is LNHDA, CDR2 SQIVND, per germline (reference sequence). The CDR3 has 17 residues. The V gene lost 4 bases and the J gene lost 0 bases, with 18 bases spanning the gap. CDR3 sequence (DNA): TGTGCCAGTAGTACCCGGGACATCACCTTCATGAACACTGAAGCTTTCTTT. Amino acid sequence: CASSTRDITFMNTEAFF.

This clone turned up a few times. The J gene is TRBJ1-1, the V gene TRBV7-2; D not resolved. This CDR3 contains 12 residues. Germline V gene sequence: CDR1 SGHTA, CDR2 FQGNSA. Trimming removed 8 bases from V and 3 bases from J, with 10 bases in between. The CDR3 protein is CASHHRDTEAFF. Here the CDR3 DNA reads TGTGCCAGCCACCACCGAGACACTGAAGCTTTCTTT. Supplemented by reference TRBV7-2 and TRBJ1-1, the full variable domain reads GAGVSQSPSNKVTEKGKDVELRCDPISGHTALYWYRQSLGQGLEFLIYFQGNSAPDKSGLPSDRFSAERTGGSVSTLTIQRTQQEDSAVYLCASHHRDTEAFFGQGTRLTVV.

V is TRBV6-5 and J is TRBJ1-1; TRBD1 agrees at 9 bases. V lost 7 bases and J lost 5; bases outside the gene matches: 8. The CDR3 covers 14 residues. CDR1 MNHEY and CDR2 SVGAGI come from the germline V gene. Here the CDR3 reads CASTWDRARTEAFF. Here the CDR3 DNA reads TGTGCCAGCACGTGGGACAGGGCGAGGACTGAAGCTTTCTTT.

Remarks on this clone: This sample also contains other DNA sequences that code for the same CDR3. The chain uses TRBV6-5 and TRBJ1-1; TRBD1 aligns across 10 bases. Germline lookup yields CDR1 MNHEY and CDR2 SVGAGI. CDR3 length equals 15 residues. J lost 8 bases, V lost 2 bases, and 8 bases had no gene match. In DNA form, the CDR3 reads TGTGCCAGCAGTTACCCCCCGACAGGGGGCGGGGAAGCTTTCTTT. It encodes CASSYPPTGGGEAFF.

The rearrangement uses TRBV9 and TRBJ2-2; a possible D gene is TRBD1 (6 bases). Germline CDR1 is SGDLS and CDR2 is YYNGEE. The V gene lost 0 bases and the J gene lost 13 bases, with 16 bases spanning the gap. This CDR3 region has 14 residues. The CDR3 bases are TGTGCCAGCAGCGTAGATGCAGGGGCCCCGAGGCTGTTTTTT. Translation gives CASSVDAGAPRLFF. Looking up the rest from reference TRBV9 and TRBJ2-2 gives the full variable domain: DSGVTQTPKHLITATGQRVTLRCSPRSGDLSVYWYQQSLDQGLQFLIQYYNGEERAKGNILERFSAQQFPDLHSELNLSSLELGDSALYFCASSVDAGAPRLFFGEGSRLTVL.

The chain combines TRBV19 with TRBJ1-2; D is unresolved. Germline CDR1 reads LNHDA; CDR2 reads SQIVND (reference sequence). V dropped 10 bases and J dropped 7 bases, with 16 bases sitting between them. This CDR3 region has 12 residues. In nucleotides, the CDR3 is TGTGCCACCGCCTCTGGGGTTGGTGGCTACACCTTC. Translating gives CATASGVGGYTF.

V is TRBV10-2 and J is TRBJ2-4, with 9 bases aligning to TRBD1. This CDR3 has 18 residues. With 0 bases clipped from V and 0 bases from J, the junction kept 6 bases outside the gene matches. The germline gives CDR1 WSHSY, CDR2 SAAADI. CDR3 nucleotides: TGCGCCAGCAGTGAGTCGGGACAGGGAACTCTAGCCAAAAACATTCAGTACTTC. As protein: CASSESGQGTLAKNIQYF.

CDR3 residues: CASSLTGEITGNTIYF. The CDR3 DNA reads as TGTGCCAGCAGCTTGACCGGGGAGATTACTGGAAACACCATATATTTT. This chain connects TRBV5-6 to TRBJ1-3; D not certain. CDR3 length: 16 residues. Germline V gives CDR1 SGHDT, CDR2 YYEEEE. Trimming removed 1 base at V and 2 bases at J, with 13 bases between.

The CDR3 sequence: CASSAGLDLTNEQFF. CDR3 DNA: TGCGCCAGCAGCGCGGGACTAGACCTAACCAATGAGCAGTTCTTC. This chain links TRBV5-1 with TRBJ2-1, with TRBD2 identical over 8 bases. The CDR3 is made up of 15 amino acids. Trimming at V came to 4 bases and at J to 6 bases, leaving 9 bases not matched to a gene. Germline V gene lookup returns CDR1 SGHRS and CDR2 YFSETQ.

The chain recombines TRBV7-9 with TRBJ2-5; D is ambiguous. CDR1 and CDR2 from the germline V gene are SEHNR and FQNEAQ (reference sequence). The CDR3 totals 13 residues. Between the trimmed V and J ends, which lost 2 bases and 5 bases, there was a span of 9 bases. This CDR3 reads CASSLTSTETQYF. The CDR3, as DNA: TGTGCCAGCAGCTTAACTTCGACCGAGACCCAGTACTTC.

The count of this clone is one. This rearrangement joins TRBV29-1 to TRBJ2-1, with TRBD2 identical over 9 bases. The V and J ends lost 7 bases and 0 bases, in that order; junction bases with no gene match: 7. The germline V gene has CDR1 SQVTM and CDR2 ANQGSEA. The CDR3 spans 15 residues. This CDR3 reads CSAGSGSSSYNEQFF. CDR3 coding DNA: TGCAGCGCGGGTAGCGGGAGTAGCTCCTACAATGAGCAGTTCTTC.

The CDR3 bases are TGTGCCAGCAGTGCGGCAGGGGAGAACACTGAAGCTTTCTTT. Amino acids: CASSAAGENTEAFF. The chain joins TRBV6-1 to TRBJ1-1; D is perhaps TRBD1 (6 bases). Germline V gives CDR1 MNHNS, CDR2 SASEGT. The CDR3 is 14 amino acids. V was clipped by 4 bases and J by 1 base, with 10 bases between them.

This clone was counted only a few times. The chain employs TRBV5-1 and TRBJ1-1; D is ambiguous. This CDR3 contains 13 residues. The germline CDR1 and CDR2 sequences are SGHRS and YFSETQ. V lost 4 bases and J 1 base, leaving 8 bases between the germline ends. The CDR3 loop is CASSPTGNTEAFF. As DNA, the CDR3 is TGCGCCAGCAGCCCGACGGGGAACACTGAAGCTTTCTTT. Together with reference TRBV5-1 and TRBJ1-1, the CDR3 gives the full variable domain: KAGVTQTPRYLIKTRGQQVTLSCSPISGHRSVSWYQQTPGQGLQFLFEYFSETQRNKGNFPGRFSGRQFSNSRSEMNVSTLELGDSALYLCASSPTGNTEAFFGQGTRLTVV.

This chain joins TRBV15 and TRBJ1-1; D may be TRBD1 (6 bases). This CDR3 is 13 amino acids long. Germline V lookup: CDR1 LNHNV, CDR2 YYDKDF (reference sequence). Trimming took 7 bases from V and 5 from J, leaving 14 bases between them. CDR3 coding DNA: TGTGCCACCACAGGAGGGAGGGGGACTGAAGCTTTCTTT. Amino acid sequence: CATTGGRGTEAFF.

The genes are TRBV20-1 and TRBJ1-1; D is ambiguous. Germline assignment: CDR1 DFQATT and CDR2 SNEGSKA (reference sequence). The V gene lost 4 bases and the J gene lost 2 bases, with 5 bases spanning the gap. CDR3 length equals 11 residues. CDR3 DNA: TGCAGTGCTATCTTAAACACTGAAGCTTTCTTT. It codes for CSAILNTEAFF.

The gene calls are TRBV29-1 and TRBJ2-7; possible D gene TRBD1, 6 bases. V gave up 6 bases and J gave up 3 bases, with 15 bases separating them. Germline values: CDR1 SQVTM, CDR2 ANQGSEA. CDR3 length: 13 residues. Here the CDR3 DNA reads TGCAGCGTGGGGACACGGGGTCTCTACGAGCAGTACTTC. Residues: CSVGTRGLYEQYF.

V is TRBV5-1 and J is TRBJ1-1, with D uncertain. The V end lost 3 bases, the J end lost 5 bases, and 11 bases lay between the germline ends. The CDR3 sequence is 13 residues long. The germline V gene has CDR1 SGHRS and CDR2 YFSETQ. CDR3 in amino acids: CASSSPHPTEAFF. In DNA form, the CDR3 reads TGCGCCAGCAGCTCCCCTCACCCGACTGAAGCTTTCTTT.

CDR3 in amino acids: CASSYAYYEQYF. The CDR3 coding sequence is TGTGCCAGCAGTTACGCGTACTACGAGCAGTACTTC. This chain links TRBV6-6 with TRBJ2-7; no firm D call. The CDR3 has 12 amino acids. Germline CDR1 is MNHNY and CDR2 is SVGAGI (reference sequence). The V and J ends lost 2 bases and 3 bases respectively, with 5 bases between them.

In the case of this clone: This CDR3 is also generated by other DNA sequences in the sample. The V and J genes are TRBV13 and TRBJ1-2; 10 bases fit TRBD1. The CDR3 spans 14 residues. Germline CDR1 is PRHDT and CDR2 is FYEKMQ (reference sequence). The V gene end was trimmed by 3 bases and the J gene end by 3 bases; junction bases not matched to a gene: 1. The CDR3 bases are TGTGCCAGCAGCTTGGGGACAGGGGACTATGGCTACACCTTC. It yields the protein CASSLGTGDYGYTF. Full variable domain (outside the CDR3, taken from reference TRBV13 and TRBJ1-2): AAGVIQSPRHLIKEKRETATLKCYPIPRHDTVYWYQQGPGQDPQFLISFYEKMQSDKGSIPDRFSAQQFSDYHSELNMSSLELGDSALYFCASSLGTGDYGYTFGSGTRLTVV.

This chain joins TRBV30 and TRBJ2-7, with 11 bases aligning to TRBD2. The CDR3 length is 16 residues. J gave up 2 bases and V 3 bases, and 9 bases lay outside the gene matches. The V gene's germline CDR1 is GTSNPN and CDR2 SVGIG (reference sequence). CDR3 sequence reads: CAWSFPGLADPYEQYF. The CDR3 DNA reads as TGTGCCTGGAGCTTTCCGGGACTAGCGGACCCCTACGAGCAGTACTTC.

The V call is TRBV5-8, the J call TRBJ1-4; D unclear. The CDR3 runs 15 residues. V was clipped by 0 bases and J by 3 bases, with 9 bases between them. Germline lookup yields CDR1 SGHTS and CDR2 YDEGEE. DNA of the CDR3: TGTGCCAGCAGCTTGGCCGTACAGCCTAATGAAAAACTGTTTTTT. Protein product: CASSLAVQPNEKLFF.

The J gene is TRBJ1-1, the V gene TRBV7-2; D not resolved. V lost 3 bases and J 6 bases, leaving 8 bases between the germline ends. Germline V lookup: CDR1 SGHTA, CDR2 FQGNSA. This CDR3 region has 12 residues. CDR3 in amino acids: CASSFISPEAFF. DNA of the CDR3: TGTGCCAGCAGCTTTATCTCCCCTGAAGCTTTCTTT.

This clone has more than one count but fewer than ten. This chain links TRBV27 with TRBJ1-5; D uncertain. Deletions cut 7 bases from V and 2 bases from J, with 18 bases between. This CDR3 contains 16 residues. CDR1 is MNHEY and CDR2 is SMNVEV in the germline V gene (reference sequence). The chain's CDR3 is CASTPLGGRGNQPQHF. CDR3 DNA: TGTGCCAGCACCCCCCTCGGTGGAAGGGGCAATCAGCCCCAGCATTTT.

This sequence joins TRBV18 and TRBJ1-1; tentative D call: TRBD1 (6 bases). The V end was cut by 4 bases, the J end by 5 bases, with 11 bases between. Germline V gene data show CDR1 as KGHSH and CDR2 as LQKENI. The CDR3 has 13 amino acids. CDR3 sequence (DNA): TGTGCCAGCTCACGACAGGCGAAAACTGAAGCTTTCTTT. Its protein is CASSRQAKTEAFF.

V gene TRBV5-1 combines with J gene TRBJ1-5; perhaps TRBD1 as D (5 bases). This CDR3 is built from 14 residues. Germline V gene sequence: CDR1 SGHRS, CDR2 YFSETQ. V lost 4 bases and J lost 7, with 15 bases in between. CDR3 residues: CASSARQGSQPQHF. The CDR3 nucleotides are TGCGCCAGCAGCGCCCGGCAGGGAAGCCAGCCCCAGCATTTT.